This is a list of T cell receptor beta chains from one sample in a study of T cell changes during pregnancy in multiple sclerosis. The table came from immunoSEQ multiplex PCR; TCRdb's copy has only in-frame clones and leaves some out. The data contain over 65,000 clones, less than 95% of them singletons. Sequencing used peripheral blood, obtained in the second trimester of pregnancy. These receptors all come from a female donor with multiple sclerosis, enrolled in a pregnancy study. Both conserved end residues are part of each CDR3. A D gene is named only where the DNA matches it firmly. Clone size is shown for a subset of rows, as once, few, many or a class of expanded clone.

d_gene	abundance	v_gene	j_gene	CDR3aa	CDR3nt
NA	NA	TRBV7-2	TRBJ2-7	CASSFNTVSYEQYF	TGTGCCAGCAGCTTTAACACAGTTTCCTACGAGCAGTACTTC
NA	NA	TRBV15	TRBJ1-2	CATSRNRDGGYTF	TGTGCCACCAGCAGAAACAGGGACGGTGGCTACACCTTC
TRBD2	NA	TRBV19	TRBJ2-1	CASSTHSGDPSYNEQFF	TGTGCCAGTAGTACTCATAGCGGGGATCCCTCCTACAATGAGCAGTTCTTC
NA	NA	TRBV7-8	TRBJ2-2	CASSLVAANTGELFF	TGTGCCAGCAGCTTAGTGGCGGCGAACACCGGGGAGCTGTTTTTT
NA	NA	TRBV6-1	TRBJ1-5	CASFRGSNQPQHF	TGTGCCAGCTTTCGGGGGTCGAATCAGCCCCAGCATTTT
NA	NA	TRBV6-6	TRBJ1-5	CASSYGSRAYNQPQHF	TGTGCCAGCAGTTACGGTAGCAGGGCCTACAATCAGCCCCAGCATTTT
NA	NA	TRBV9	TRBJ2-7	CASSVGVRSVYEQYF	TGTGCCAGCAGCGTAGGTGTAAGATCGGTTTACGAGCAGTACTTC
TRBD1	NA	TRBV5-4	TRBJ1-2	CASSITGAASGGYTF	TGTGCCAGCAGCATAACAGGGGCCGCCTCGGGAGGCTACACCTTC
TRBD1	NA	TRBV12-5	TRBJ2-2	CASGRQGGLFF	TGTGCTAGTGGTCGACAGGGTGGGCTGTTTTTT
NA	NA	TRBV13	TRBJ2-3	CASSLEAGVRADTQYF	TGTGCCAGCAGCTTAGAAGCAGGGGTTCGCGCAGATACGCAGTATTTT
TRBD1	once	TRBV19	TRBJ1-2	CASSIRDRGNYGYTF	TGTGCCAGTAGTATAAGGGACAGGGGAAACTATGGCTACACCTTC
NA	NA	TRBV19	TRBJ2-5	CASSNQFQETQYF	TGTGCCAGTAGTAATCAGTTCCAAGAGACCCAGTACTTC
TRBD2	once	TRBV10-3	TRBJ2-7	CAAGLEASYEQYF	TGTGCCGCGGGACTAGAGGCCTCCTACGAGCAGTACTTC
TRBD2	NA	TRBV6-5	TRBJ2-3	CASSLGTSGVTDTQYF	TGTGCCAGCAGTTTGGGGACTAGCGGAGTCACAGATACGCAGTATTTT
NA	NA	TRBV29-1	TRBJ2-7	CSVRTSRYEQYF	TGCAGCGTACGGACTTCCCGTTACGAGCAGTACTTC
NA	NA	TRBV30	TRBJ2-3	CAWTPGGYTQYF	TGTGCCTGGACCCCGGGGGGCTATACGCAGTATTTT
TRBD1	NA	TRBV12-5	TRBJ1-4	CASGFRTGGPTNEKLFF	TGTGCTAGTGGTTTCCGAACAGGGGGCCCAACTAATGAAAAACTGTTTTTT
NA	NA	TRBV27	TRBJ2-1	CASSSLKTGSSYNEQFF	TGTGCCAGCAGTTCCCTCAAAACTGGGAGCTCCTACAATGAGCAGTTCTTC
NA	NA	TRBV5-6	TRBJ1-2	CASKTGHPANYGYTF	TGTGCCAGCAAAACAGGACACCCAGCTAACTATGGCTACACCTTC
NA	NA	TRBV6-1	TRBJ1-1	CASRRSWYVNTEAFF	TGTGCCAGCAGGAGGAGCTGGTACGTGAACACTGAAGCTTTCTTT
NA	NA	TRBV7-7	TRBJ2-3	CASSRGPESDTQYF	TGTGCCAGCAGCCGAGGTCCCGAGTCAGATACGCAGTATTTT
NA	few	TRBV9	TRBJ1-1	CASSPPGNTEAFF	TGTGCCAGCAGCCCCCCCGGGAACACTGAAGCTTTCTTT
TRBD1	NA	TRBV6-1	TRBJ1-4	CASSDPTGDKKLFF	TGTGCCAGCAGTGACCCCACAGGGGACAAAAAACTGTTTTTT
NA	NA	TRBV15	TRBJ2-1	CATSRGPRAVGVNEQFF	TGTGCCACCAGCAGGGGCCCCCGGGCAGTCGGGGTCAATGAGCAGTTCTTC
TRBD1	NA	TRBV18	TRBJ2-7	CASSHRGYGEQYF	TGTGCCAGCTCCCACAGGGGCTACGGCGAGCAGTACTTC
TRBD1	NA	TRBV11-2	TRBJ2-2	CASSFTATGAPGELFF	TGTGCCAGCAGTTTTACCGCGACAGGGGCCCCCGGGGAGCTGTTTTTT
NA	NA	TRBV7-2	TRBJ2-7	CASSRREAYEQYF	TGTGCCAGCAGCCGGAGGGAAGCCTACGAGCAGTACTTC
TRBD1	NA	TRBV14	TRBJ1-1	CASSQPGQTLFMNTEAFF	TGTGCCAGCAGCCAGCCGGGACAGACTCTATTCATGAACACTGAAGCTTTCTTT
NA	NA	TRBV25-1	TRBJ1-1	CASSLGARGTEAFF	TGTGCCAGCAGTTTGGGGGCGCGAGGCACTGAAGCTTTCTTT
TRBD2	once	TRBV15	TRBJ2-1	CATGGTSGGSEQFF	TGTGCCACGGGGGGGACTAGCGGGGGTAGTGAGCAGTTCTTC
NA	NA	TRBV6-6	TRBJ2-1	CASSPSPGGLNEQFF	TGTGCCAGCAGCCCAAGTCCTGGGGGCCTCAATGAGCAGTTCTTC
TRBD2	once	TRBV29-1	TRBJ2-5	CSVDGGLADQWIQYF	TGCAGCGTTGACGGGGGACTAGCGGACCAGTGGATCCAGTACTTC
TRBD1	NA	TRBV5-6	TRBJ1-4	CASSLGGGGEKLFF	TGTGCCAGCAGCTTAGGAGGGGGCGGTGAAAAACTGTTTTTT
NA	once	TRBV7-2	TRBJ1-2	CASSLIDSTGRDGYTF	TGTGCCAGCAGCCTCATTGATTCGACGGGGAGAGATGGCTACACCTTC
TRBD1	NA	TRBV4-3	TRBJ1-2	CASSQVGTADYGYTF	TGCGCCAGCAGCCAAGTTGGGACAGCGGACTATGGCTACACCTTC
NA	NA	TRBV6-6	TRBJ2-3	CASSYETISTDTQYF	TGTGCCAGCAGTTACGAGACAATTAGCACAGATACGCAGTATTTT
TRBD2	once	TRBV9	TRBJ2-2	CASGGRAGGLYKVGELFF	TGTGCCAGCGGGGGTCGAGCGGGGGGATTGTATAAGGTCGGGGAGCTGTTTTTT
NA	few	TRBV7-9	TRBJ1-2	CASSLAGGDGYTF	TGTGCCAGCAGCTTAGCGGGGGGAGATGGCTACACCTTC
NA	NA	TRBV5-6	TRBJ1-2	CASSLGWANTF	TGTGCCAGCAGCTTGGGTTGGGCAAACACCTTC
NA	once	TRBV18	TRBJ2-2	CASSPPRGSGPGELFF	TGTGCCAGCTCACCACCGCGGGGATCAGGACCCGGGGAGCTGTTTTTT
NA	NA	TRBV19	TRBJ2-5	CASSRRFGQGQETQYF	TGTGCCAGTAGTCGCCGATTTGGGCAGGGCCAAGAGACCCAGTACTTC
TRBD1	NA	TRBV7-3	TRBJ1-1	CASSSSAGGHTEAFF	TGTGCCAGCAGCTCATCGGCAGGGGGTCATACTGAAGCTTTCTTT
TRBD1	NA	TRBV2	TRBJ2-5	CASSWTGGISETQYF	TGTGCCAGCAGCTGGACAGGGGGAATTTCTGAGACCCAGTACTTC
NA	once	TRBV4-3	TRBJ2-5	CASSQAASGAPGTQYF	TGCGCCAGCAGCCAAGCGGCAAGCGGCGCCCCGGGGACCCAGTACTTC
NA	NA	TRBV19	TRBJ1-1	CASSMGLTEAFF	TGTGCCAGTAGTATGGGGCTCACTGAAGCTTTCTTT
NA	few	TRBV29-1	TRBJ1-1	CSASDRYPEAFF	TGCAGCGCATCAGACAGGTACCCTGAAGCTTTCTTT
NA	NA	TRBV4-1	TRBJ2-5	CASSQDDQGRRETQYF	TGCGCCAGCAGCCAAGATGATCAGGGTCGGCGAGAGACCCAGTACTTC
NA	NA	TRBV11-3	TRBJ2-1	CASSSGGPSDNEQFF	TGTGCCAGCAGCTCGGGCGGGCCTAGCGACAATGAGCAGTTCTTC
NA	NA	TRBV6-1	TRBJ2-7	CASSEVHLEQYF	TGTGCCAGCAGTGAGGTACACCTGGAGCAGTACTTC
TRBD2	NA	TRBV4-3	TRBJ2-3	CASSQEVQRGGRTDTQYF	TGCGCCAGCAGCCAAGAGGTCCAGCGGGGGGGCCGGACAGATACGCAGTATTTT